Only a few counts were recorded for the clone carrying this TCR beta chain. Its cognate antigen is unknown. Each population that was sorted was more than 98% pure. Germline CDR1 reads LGHNA; CDR2 reads YSLEER. CDR3 length: 17 residues. The V end was cut by 0 bases, the J end by 5 bases, with 16 bases between. The data originate from a study of beta chain features in type 1 diabetes. Reverse transcribing all isolated RNA meant expressed TCRB transcripts were sequenced. Profiling relied on immunoSEQ multiplex PCR, and the TCRdb table lists in-frame clones only, not all of them. Among more than 100,000 clones listed, 25% to 35% were seen once. Overall study results and limits: Researchers report that Type 1 diabetes patients had moderately but significantly shorter TCRB CDR3s across all four CD4+ subsets.

The sample consisted of central memory CD4+ T cells from blood. V gene TRBV4-3 combines with J gene TRBJ1-4; D is uncertain. The clonotype was recovered from a woman under 30 with type 1 diabetes. CDR3 amino acids: CASSQDSREGRNEKLFF. CDR3 bases: TGCGCCAGCAGCCAAGATTCACGGGAGGGCCGCAATGAAAAACTGTTTTTT.